The clone carrying this T cell receptor beta chain was picked up many times. V lost 5 bases to trimming and J lost 1 base, with 11 bases between them. The CDR3 length is 13 residues. Per germline, CDR1 DFQATT and CDR2 SNEGSKA (reference sequence). This sample stems from a study of patients and donors after allogeneic stem cell transplantation. TCRdb called the RT-PCR reads again in MiXCR, with one record for every CDR3 protein. The sample holds tens of thousands of distinct CDR3 sequences, 10% to 15% seen once. Sequencing was performed on blood, either unsorted or a sorted T cell fraction (not recorded which). This chain links TRBV20-1 with TRBJ1-1; D may be TRBD1 (6 bases). This TCR was sampled from a human donor who was either an allogeneic HSCT recipient or a stem cell or donor lymphocyte infusion donor (not recorded which). It is not recorded whose cells these are; they may come from a transplant donor. The CDR3 DNA sequence: TGCAGTGCTTTCAGAGGGGGGAACACTGAAGCTTTCTTT. Its translation: CSAFRGGNTEAFF.